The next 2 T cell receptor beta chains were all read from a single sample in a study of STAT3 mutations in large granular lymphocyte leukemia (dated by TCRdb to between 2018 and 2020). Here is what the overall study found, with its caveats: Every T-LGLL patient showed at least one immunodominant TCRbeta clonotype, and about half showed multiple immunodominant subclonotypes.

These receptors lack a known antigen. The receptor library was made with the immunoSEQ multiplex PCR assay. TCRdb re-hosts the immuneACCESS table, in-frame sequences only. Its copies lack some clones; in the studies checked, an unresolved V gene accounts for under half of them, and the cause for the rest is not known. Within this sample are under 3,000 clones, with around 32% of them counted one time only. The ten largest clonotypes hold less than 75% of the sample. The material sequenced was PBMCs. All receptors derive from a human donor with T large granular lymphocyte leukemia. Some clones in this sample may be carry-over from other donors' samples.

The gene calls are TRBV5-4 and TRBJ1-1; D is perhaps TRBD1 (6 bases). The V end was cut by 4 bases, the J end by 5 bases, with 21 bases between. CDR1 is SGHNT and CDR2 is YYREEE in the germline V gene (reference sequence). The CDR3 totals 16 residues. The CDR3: CASSNGGGSQGTEAFF. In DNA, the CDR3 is TGTGCCAGCAGCAACGGGGGGGGGTCCCAGGGGACTGAAGCTTTCTTT.

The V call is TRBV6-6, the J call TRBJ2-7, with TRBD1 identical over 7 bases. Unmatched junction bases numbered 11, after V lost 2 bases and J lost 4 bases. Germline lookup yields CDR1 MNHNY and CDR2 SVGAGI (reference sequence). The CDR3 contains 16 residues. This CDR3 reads CASSYSWDSGTYEQYF. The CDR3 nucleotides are TGTGCCAGCAGTTACAGTTGGGACAGTGGGACATACGAGCAGTACTTC.